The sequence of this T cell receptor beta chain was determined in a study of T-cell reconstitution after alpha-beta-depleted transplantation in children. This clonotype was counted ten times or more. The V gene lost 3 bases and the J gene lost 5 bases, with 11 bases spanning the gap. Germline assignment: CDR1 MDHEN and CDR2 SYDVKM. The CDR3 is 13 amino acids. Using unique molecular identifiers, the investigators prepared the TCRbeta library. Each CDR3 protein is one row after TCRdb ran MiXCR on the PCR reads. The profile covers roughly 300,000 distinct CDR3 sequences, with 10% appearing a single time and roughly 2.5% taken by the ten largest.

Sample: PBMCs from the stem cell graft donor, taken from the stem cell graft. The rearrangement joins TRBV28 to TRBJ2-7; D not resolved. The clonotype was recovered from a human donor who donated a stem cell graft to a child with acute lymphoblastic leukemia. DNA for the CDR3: TGTGCCAGCAGTTTTATGGGGTTCAACGAGCAGTACTTC. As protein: CASSFMGFNEQYF.